These 2 T cell receptor beta chains share one sample of origin, sequenced in a study of shared T cell receptors in the human thymus. Using immunoSEQ multiplex PCR, the repertoire was profiled, and TCRdb retains in-frame clones only, with some absent. The sample carries about 380,000 clones, roughly 94% recorded once. Source material: thymocytes. The receptors were gathered from a human donor.

The chain uses TRBV7-2 and TRBJ2-2; D gene unclear. V shed 4 bases and J shed 7 bases, with 10 bases lying between them. The CDR3 has 13 amino acids. The germline gives CDR1 SGHTA, CDR2 FQGNSA. CDR3: CASSSRPDGELFF. The CDR3 DNA is TGTGCCAGCAGCTCTAGGCCGGACGGGGAGCTGTTTTTT.

CDR3 in amino acids: CASSQDQGWTYEQYF. The CDR3 coding sequence is TGCGCCAGCAGCCAAGATCAGGGGTGGACCTACGAGCAGTACTTC. J is TRBJ2-7 and V is TRBV4-1, with a tentative D call TRBD1 (6 bases). This CDR3 is 15 amino acids long. The V end lost 0 bases, the J end lost 2 bases, and 11 bases lay between the germline ends. Germline V gene sequence: CDR1 MGHRA, CDR2 YSYEKL.